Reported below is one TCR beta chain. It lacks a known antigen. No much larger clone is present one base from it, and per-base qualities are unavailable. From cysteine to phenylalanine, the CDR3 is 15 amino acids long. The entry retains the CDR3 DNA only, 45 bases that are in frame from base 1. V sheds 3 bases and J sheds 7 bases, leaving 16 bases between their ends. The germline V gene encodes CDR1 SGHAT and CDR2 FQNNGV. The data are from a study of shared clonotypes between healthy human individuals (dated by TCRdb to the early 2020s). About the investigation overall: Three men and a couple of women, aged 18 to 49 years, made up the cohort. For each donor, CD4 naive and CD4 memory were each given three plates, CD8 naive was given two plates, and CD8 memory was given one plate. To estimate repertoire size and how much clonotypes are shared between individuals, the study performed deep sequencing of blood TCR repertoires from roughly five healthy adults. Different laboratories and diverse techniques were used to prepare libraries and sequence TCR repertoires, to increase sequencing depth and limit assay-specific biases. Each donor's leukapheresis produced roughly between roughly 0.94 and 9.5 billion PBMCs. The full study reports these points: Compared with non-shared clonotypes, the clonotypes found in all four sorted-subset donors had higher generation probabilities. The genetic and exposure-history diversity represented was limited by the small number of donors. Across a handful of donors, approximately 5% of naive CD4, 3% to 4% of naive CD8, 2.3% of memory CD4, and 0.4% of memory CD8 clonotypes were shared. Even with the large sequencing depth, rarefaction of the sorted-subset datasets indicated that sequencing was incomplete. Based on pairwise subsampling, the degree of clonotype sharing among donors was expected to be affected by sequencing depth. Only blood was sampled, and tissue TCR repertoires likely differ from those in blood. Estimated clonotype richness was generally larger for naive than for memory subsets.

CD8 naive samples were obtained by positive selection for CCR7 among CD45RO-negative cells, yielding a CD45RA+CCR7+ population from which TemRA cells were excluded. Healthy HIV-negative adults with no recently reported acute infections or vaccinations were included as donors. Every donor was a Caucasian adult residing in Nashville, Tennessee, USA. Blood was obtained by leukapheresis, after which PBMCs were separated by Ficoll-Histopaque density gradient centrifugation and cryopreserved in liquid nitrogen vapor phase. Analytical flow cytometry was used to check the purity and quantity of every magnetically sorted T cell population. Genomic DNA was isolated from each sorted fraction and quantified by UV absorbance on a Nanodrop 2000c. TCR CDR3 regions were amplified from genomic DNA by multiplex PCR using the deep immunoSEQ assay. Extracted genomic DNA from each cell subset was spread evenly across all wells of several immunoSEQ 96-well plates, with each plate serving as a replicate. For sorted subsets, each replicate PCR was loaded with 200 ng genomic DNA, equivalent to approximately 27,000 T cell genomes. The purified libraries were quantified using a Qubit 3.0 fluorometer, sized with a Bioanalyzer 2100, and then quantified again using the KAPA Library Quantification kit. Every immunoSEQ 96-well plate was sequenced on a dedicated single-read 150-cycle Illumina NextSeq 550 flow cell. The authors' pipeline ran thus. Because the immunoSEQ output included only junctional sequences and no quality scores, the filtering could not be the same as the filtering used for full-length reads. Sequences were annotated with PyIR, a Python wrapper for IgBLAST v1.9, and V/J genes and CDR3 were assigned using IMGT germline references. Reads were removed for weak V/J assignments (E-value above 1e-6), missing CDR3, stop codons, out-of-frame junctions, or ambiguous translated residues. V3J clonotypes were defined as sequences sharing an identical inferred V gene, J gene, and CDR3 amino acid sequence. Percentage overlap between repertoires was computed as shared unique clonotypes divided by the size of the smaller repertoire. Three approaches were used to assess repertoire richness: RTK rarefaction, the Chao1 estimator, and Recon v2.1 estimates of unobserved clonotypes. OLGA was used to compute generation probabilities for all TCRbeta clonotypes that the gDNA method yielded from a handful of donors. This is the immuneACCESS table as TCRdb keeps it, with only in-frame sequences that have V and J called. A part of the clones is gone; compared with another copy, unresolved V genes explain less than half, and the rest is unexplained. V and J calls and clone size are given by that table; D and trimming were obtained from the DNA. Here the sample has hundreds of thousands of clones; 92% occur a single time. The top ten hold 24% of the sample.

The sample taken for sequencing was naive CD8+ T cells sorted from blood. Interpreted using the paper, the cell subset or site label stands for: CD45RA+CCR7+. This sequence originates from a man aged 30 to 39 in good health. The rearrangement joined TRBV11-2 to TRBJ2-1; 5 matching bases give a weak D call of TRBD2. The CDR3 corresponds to CASSFGKGGGNEQFF. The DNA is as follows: TGTGCCAGCAGCTTCGGGAAGGGTGGCGGGAATGAGCAGTTCTTC.